This T cell receptor beta chain is from a study of regulatory T cells in long-lasting Graves disease. The time point denotes: newly diagnosed GD, antithyroid drugs for less than 3 months. PBMCs were the source of the RNA used for TCR sequencing. Construction of TCR beta libraries relied on iRepertoire HTBI primers and on Arm-PCR targeting CDR3 regions. One entry per CDR3 protein results from TCRdb running MiXCR on the multiplex PCR reads. The data contain roughly 610,000 distinct CDR3 sequences, around 15% of them seen just once; the ten biggest clones take up more than 10%. This clonotype was counted ten times or more. The J segment lost 1 base and the V segment lost 1 base, leaving 3 bases of the junction unmatched. CDR3 size: 16 residues. Germline V gene data show CDR1 as MGHRA and CDR2 as YSYEKL. These data also formed part of another study, on T cells in Graves' hyperthyroidism and ophthalmopathy.

The clonotype comes from a man younger than 35 with Graves disease. Here the sequenced sample was peripheral blood mononuclear cells (PBMCs), taken at new diagnosis, from a patient treated with antithyroid drugs. The genes are TRBV4-1 and TRBJ2-5; TRBD2 matches 10 bases. CDR3 amino acids: CASSQALAGVQETQYF. The CDR3 DNA is TGCGCCAGCAGCCAAGCCCTAGCGGGAGTCCAAGAGACCCAGTACTTC.